The 29 T cell receptor beta chains below all came from one sample that was sequenced in a study of T-cell memory formation after mild COVID-19. Each CDR3 protein is one row after TCRdb ran MiXCR on the 5' RACE reads. The sample consists of roughly 600,000 distinct CDR3 sequences, roughly 18% of them appearing once. Sample: PBMCs or a T cell subset sorted from them (not recorded which). These receptors came from an adult woman who had mild COVID-19 (a few samples of this study predate the infection). Cell type and time point are not known.

This rearrangement joins TRBV19 to TRBJ2-3, with a possible D match to TRBD2 (5 bases). The CDR3 runs 15 residues. Germline CDR1 LNHDA, CDR2 SQIVND (reference sequence). V dropped 7 bases and J dropped 2 bases, with 16 bases sitting between them. CDR3 nucleotide sequence: TGTGCCAGTACCGCCTCGCGGGCATACACAGATACGCAGTATTTT. Its protein is CASTASRAYTDTQYF.

This clonotype was counted a few times. The chain uses TRBV2 and TRBJ2-5, with D hard to call. The CDR3 is made up of 14 amino acids. CDR1 and CDR2 from the germline V gene are SNHLY and FYNNEI. Trimming removed 7 bases from V and 4 bases from J, with 16 bases in between. The CDR3 reads CASNGNTRRETQYF. As DNA, the CDR3 is TGTGCCAGCAATGGCAATACAAGGAGAGAGACCCAGTACTTC.

The chain employs TRBV9 and TRBJ2-7; TRBD1 or TRBD2 may be the D gene (5 bases each). The CDR3 contains 16 residues. The ends were cut back, 1 base at V and 3 bases at J, with 17 bases in the middle. Germline loops: CDR1 SGDLS, CDR2 YYNGEE. The CDR3 nucleotides are TGTGCCAGCAGCGTACCCGGCAGGGACGGACGCTACGAGCAGTACTTC. It encodes CASSVPGRDGRYEQYF. Drawing the rest from reference TRBV9 and TRBJ2-7, the complete variable domain is DSGVTQTPKHLITATGQRVTLRCSPRSGDLSVYWYQQSLDQGLQFLIQYYNGEERAKGNILERFSAQQFPDLHSELNLSSLELGDSALYFCASSVPGRDGRYEQYFGPGTRLTVT.

CDR3 sequence: CASSYGQETDTQYF. The CDR3 nucleotides read TGCGCCAGCAGCTACGGACAGGAGACAGATACGCAGTATTTT. This chain links TRBV5-1 with TRBJ2-3, with 7 bases that match TRBD1. The CDR3 covers 14 residues. Germline CDR1 SGHRS, CDR2 YFSETQ. V lost 3 bases, J lost 3 bases, and 4 bases stayed unmatched. The full variable domain, in which reference TRBV5-1 and TRBJ2-3 provide the parts outside the CDR3, is KAGVTQTPRYLIKTRGQQVTLSCSPISGHRSVSWYQQTPGQGLQFLFEYFSETQRNKGNFPGRFSGRQFSNSRSEMNVSTLELGDSALYLCASSYGQETDTQYFGPGTRLTVL.

The chain links TRBV30 to TRBJ1-1; D not resolved. Trimming took off 0 bases at V and 5 bases at J, with 10 bases between the two ends. The CDR3 sequence is 13 residues long. CDR1 is GTSNPN, CDR2 SVGIG, per germline (reference sequence). The CDR3 loop is CAWSVQQWTEAFF. The CDR3 DNA sequence: TGTGCCTGGAGTGTACAACAGTGGACTGAAGCTTTCTTT.

The rearrangement joins TRBV7-9 to TRBJ2-1; D perhaps matches TRBD2 (6 bases). The CDR3 runs to 13 residues. Trimming cost V 5 bases and J 13 bases, with 18 bases left between them. Germline assignment: CDR1 SEHNR and CDR2 FQNEAQ (reference sequence). CDR3 region: CASSLWGGTHQFF. CDR3 in DNA: TGTGCCAGCAGCCTATGGGGTGGGACTCACCAGTTCTTC.

V usage is TRBV5-8 and J usage is TRBJ2-1, with 7 bases fitting TRBD1. The CDR3 extends over 15 amino acids. J lost 7 bases, V lost 3 bases, and 10 bases had no gene match. Per the germline V gene, CDR1 is SGHTS and CDR2 is YDEGEE. For the CDR3, the DNA is TGTGCCAGCAGCTCCCGACAGGGTAAAGGGAATGAGCAGTTCTTC. This sequence encodes CASSSRQGKGNEQFF.

This clonotype was counted ten times or more. The rearrangement uses TRBV5-1 and TRBJ2-7; no clear D gene. Trimming took off 2 bases at V and 0 bases at J, with 18 bases between the two ends. The germline CDR1 and CDR2 sequences are SGHRS and YFSETQ. This CDR3 has 17 amino acids. The CDR3 DNA reads TGCGCCAGCAGCTTTACTTGGGGATGGCAAAGCTCCTACGAGCAGTACTTC. Its protein product is CASSFTWGWQSSYEQYF.

The chain is built from TRBV7-6 and TRBJ2-3; D unclear. V was shortened by 5 bases and J by 1 base, with 16 bases between the two germline ends. Germline CDR1 SGHVS, CDR2 FNYEAQ. The length of the CDR3 is 16 residues. The CDR3 sequence: CASSLDLLRGTDTQYF. The CDR3 nucleotides are TGTGCCAGCAGCCTCGACCTCCTAAGGGGCACAGATACGCAGTATTTT.

This clonotype was counted between two and nine times. The chain links TRBV29-1 to TRBJ1-1; maybe TRBD1 (6 bases). V lost 4 bases, J lost 4 bases, and 16 bases lay in between. The germline gives CDR1 SQVTM, CDR2 ANQGSEA. This CDR3 contains 14 residues. In nucleotides, the CDR3 is TGCAGCGTTGGGTTGGGGGGCAGGGGCACTGAAGCTTTCTTT. Translation gives CSVGLGGRGTEAFF.

The chain recombines TRBV3-1 with TRBJ2-5; D possibly matches TRBD1 or TRBD2 (6 bases each). V was trimmed by 5 bases and J by 5 bases, leaving 18 bases between them. Germline V CDR1 and CDR2: LGHDT, YNNKEL (reference sequence). The CDR3 totals 15 residues. The CDR3 DNA reads as TGTGCCAGCAGCTTCGAAAGAGGGGGGCAGGAGACCCAGTACTTC. Its translation: CASSFERGGQETQYF.

The chain recombines TRBV11-2 with TRBJ2-5; 8 nucleotides match TRBD2. The CDR3 is 16 residues long. Germline V gives CDR1 SGHAT, CDR2 FQNNGV. J gave up 4 bases and V 3 bases, and 10 bases lay outside the gene matches. The CDR3 protein is CASSFERGPLGETQYF. The CDR3 nucleotides read TGTGCCAGCAGCTTTGAGCGGGGGCCGCTCGGAGAGACCCAGTACTTC.

The table lists this clonotype with a few counts. J is TRBJ2-5 and V is TRBV12-3 or TRBV12-4, with D possibly being TRBD1 (5 bases). CDR3 length: 15 residues. The V and J ends lost 5 bases and 0 bases respectively, with 13 bases between them. CDR3 in DNA: TGTGCCAGCAGTCGCCGACAGCCTTACCAAGAGACCCAGTACTTC. Encoded protein: CASSRRQPYQETQYF.

V and J are TRBV6-2 or TRBV6-3 and TRBJ1-3, with D perhaps matching TRBD1 (6 bases). This CDR3 region has 17 residues. Germline V CDR1 and CDR2: MNHEY, SVGEGT. Trimming shortened V by 2 bases and J by 0 bases, and 14 bases separated the two germline ends. The CDR3 region is CASSYDARDISGNTIYF. CDR3 sequence (DNA): TGTGCCAGCAGTTACGACGCGCGGGACATCTCTGGAAACACCATATATTTT.

This clonotype was observed a few times. The chain links TRBV19 to TRBJ1-6; possibly TRBD1 for D (6 bases). The CDR3 is made up of 17 amino acids. Per the germline V gene, CDR1 is LNHDA and CDR2 is SQIVND (reference sequence). The V and J ends lost 4 bases and 9 bases respectively, with 22 bases between them. The CDR3 nucleotides are TGTGCCAGTAGTACCTTCCGGATCGGCCAGGGGAGTTCACCCCTCCACTTT. It specifies CASSTFRIGQGSSPLHF.

The gene calls are TRBV20-1 and TRBJ1-1; a possible D gene is TRBD1 (6 bases). Trimming removed 5 bases from V and 4 bases from J, with 14 bases in between. The germline gives CDR1 DFQATT, CDR2 SNEGSKA (reference sequence). The CDR3 contains 13 residues. The CDR3 sequence: CSAYWRGGTEAFF. The CDR3 region has the DNA TGCAGTGCTTATTGGAGAGGGGGCACTGAAGCTTTCTTT.

This clonotype was seen more than once but under ten times. The chain recombines TRBV10-3 with TRBJ2-6; 7 bases are a match to TRBD1. The CDR3 extends over 17 amino acids. The V segment lost 7 bases and the J segment 0 bases; nucleotides outside the gene matches: 9. Germline V gene sequence: CDR1 ENHRY, CDR2 SYGVKD. The CDR3 is CAIKPGQISSGANVLTF. The DNA for the CDR3 is TGTGCCATCAAACCGGGACAGATTAGCTCTGGGGCCAACGTCCTGACTTTC.

The V and J genes are TRBV12-3 or TRBV12-4 and TRBJ2-7; a possible D gene is TRBD1 (6 bases). The V and J ends lost 2 bases and 7 bases respectively, with 15 bases between them. This CDR3 is 14 amino acids long. CDR3 DNA: TGTGCCAGCAGTTTAAAGAACAGGGCTTGGGAGCAGTACTTC. This gives the protein CASSLKNRAWEQYF.

V usage is TRBV4-1 and J usage is TRBJ2-1; no clear D. Germline V CDR1 and CDR2: MGHRA, YSYEKL. V lost 2 bases to trimming and J lost 0 bases, with 8 bases between them. The CDR3 extends over 15 amino acids. The DNA for the CDR3 is TGCGCCAGCAGCCAACAGGAGAGCTCCTACAATGAGCAGTTCTTC. This codes for CASSQQESSYNEQFF.

This clonotype occurred a few times. V and J are TRBV4-3 and TRBJ1-1; D unresolved. The CDR3 loop spans 15 amino acids. V was cut by 2 bases and J by 0 bases, with 10 bases left in between. Looked up from germline, CDR1 is LGHNA and CDR2 is YSLEER. The CDR3 loop reads CASSQLGRLNTEAFF. CDR3 sequence (DNA): TGCGCCAGCAGCCAACTCGGACGGCTGAACACTGAAGCTTTCTTT.

The chain carries TRBV29-1 and TRBJ2-1, with TRBD2 identical over 10 bases. Germline lookup yields CDR1 SQVTM and CDR2 ANQGSEA. CDR3 size: 13 residues. V lost 6 bases and J lost 4; bases outside the gene matches: 3. Here the CDR3 DNA reads TGCAGCGTCAGTAGCGGGGGGTACAATGAGCAGTTCTTC. It codes for CSVSSGGYNEQFF.

The chain links TRBV6-2 or TRBV6-3 to TRBJ2-2; a weak D match, TRBD2 (6 bases). With 6 bases removed from V and 0 bases from J, the gap between germline ends came to 20 bases. This CDR3 comprises 18 residues. CDR1 MNHEY and CDR2 SVGEGT come from the germline V gene. The CDR3 DNA reads as TGTGCCAGCAGCCTCCGGCTAGCGCCTAGCGCGAACACCGGGGAGCTGTTTTTT. This sequence encodes CASSLRLAPSANTGELFF.

This clonotype was observed a handful of times. The chain uses TRBV4-2 and TRBJ1-5; D is possibly TRBD1 (6 bases). The CDR3 length is 17 residues. V lost 3 bases, J lost 0 bases, and 15 bases lay in between. CDR1 is LGHNA, CDR2 YNFKEQ, per germline. The CDR3 sequence: CASSHQPGHDSNQPQHF. The DNA for the CDR3 is TGTGCCAGCAGCCACCAACCGGGACATGATAGCAATCAGCCCCAGCATTTT.

The V and J genes are TRBV6-5 and TRBJ2-7; the match to TRBD2 covers 7 bases. V trimming: 5 bases; J trimming: 5 bases; junction bases outside the gene matches: 12. CDR1 is MNHEY and CDR2 is SVGAGI in the germline V gene. CDR3 length equals 15 residues. The CDR3 DNA reads as TGTGCCAGCAGTCCCTCCGGCGGGGGATTCCACGAGCAGTACTTC. This translates into CASSPSGGGFHEQYF.

The rearrangement joins TRBV6-5 to TRBJ1-1, with TRBD1 identical over 8 bases. The CDR3 loop spans 16 amino acids. CDR1 and CDR2 (germline): MNHEY, SVGAGI. The ends lost 2 bases at V and 4 bases at J; junction bases unmatched: 9. CDR3 residues: CASSYGTGGGGTEAFF. CDR3 DNA sequence: TGTGCCAGCAGTTACGGGACAGGTGGAGGAGGCACTGAAGCTTTCTTT.

The table lists this clonotype with a few counts. The V gene is TRBV19, the J gene TRBJ1-6, with D maybe TRBD1 (6 bases). V was cut by 6 bases and J by 14 bases, with 17 bases left in between. This CDR3 spans 13 amino acids. Germline lookup yields CDR1 LNHDA and CDR2 SQIVND (reference sequence). CDR3: CASSRGPPSALHF. The CDR3 DNA reads as TGTGCCAGTAGCAGGGGTCCACCCTCGGCCCTCCACTTT.

This clonotype was counted a few times. The chain carries TRBV9 and TRBJ2-6; no clear D gene. This CDR3 has 13 residues. Germline values: CDR1 SGDLS, CDR2 YYNGEE. With 0 bases removed from V and 3 bases from J, the gap between germline ends came to 1 base. The chain's CDR3 is CASSVGGANVLTF. The DNA of the CDR3 is TGTGCCAGCAGCGTAGGTGGGGCCAACGTCCTGACTTTC.

This clonotype was counted only a few times. V and J are TRBV29-1 and TRBJ2-7; perhaps D is TRBD1 or TRBD2 (5 bases each). CDR3 size: 12 residues. Germline CDR1 reads SQVTM; CDR2 reads ANQGSEA. V was pared by 6 bases and J by 7 bases, with 16 bases between. In nucleotides, the CDR3 is TGCAGCGTCCTGGGACCTCTGAGGGAGCAGTACTTC. Protein product: CSVLGPLREQYF.

The gene calls are TRBV7-9 and TRBJ2-3; D gene ambiguous. The ends were cut back, 5 bases at V and 7 bases at J, with 7 bases in the middle. The V gene's germline CDR1 is SEHNR and CDR2 FQNEAQ (reference sequence). CDR3 size: 11 residues. CDR3 sequence (DNA): TGTGCCAGCAGCCTAGAGTATACGCAGTATTTT. Its translation: CASSLEYTQYF.